Given below is one T cell receptor beta chain in context. Its specificity is not known. TCRdb passed the reads through MiXCR, listing each CDR3 protein once. The table lists fewer than 900,000 distinct CDR3 sequences, about 29% of them singletons, with less than 15% in the top ten. The CDR3 runs to 16 residues. The V segment lost 0 bases and the J segment 2 bases; nucleotides outside the gene matches: 6. Germline-derived CDR1 and CDR2 are LGHDT and YNNKEL (reference sequence). The record originates from a study of T cell repertoires in cytomegalovirus infection. J is TRBJ2-5 and V is TRBV3-1; 7 bases agree with TRBD2. This sample comprised cultured CD8+ T cells from PBMCs, obtained from culture after CMV antigen stimulation. This receptor was taken from a human donor in good health (CMV status not recorded). Some clones in this sample may be carry-over from other donors' samples. CDR3 region: CASSQEVLAIQETQYF. For the CDR3, the DNA is TGTGCCAGCAGCCAAGAGGTACTAGCGATACAAGAGACCCAGTACTTC.